Sequencing of this TCR beta chain was carried out in a study of blood T cell repertoires in COVID-19. Only in-frame clones appear in the TCRdb table, and some are missing; sequencing was by immunoSEQ multiplex PCR. The sample lists almost 350,000 clones; about 90% were seen once. The study drew participants aged about 18 to 89 years from some 25 US areas. Exposed participants encountered a COVID-19 case during the 2 weeks preceding study entry. This clonotype was obtained from a young woman who had been exposed to COVID-19. Sequencing input: PBMCs or T cells enriched from blood (not recorded which).

CDR3 DNA: TGTGCCAGCAGTTCCCCTCCGGGACAGGGGGCGCGTTTTGAGCAGTTCTTC. It is translated as CASSSPPGQGARFEQFF. The gene calls are TRBV28 and TRBJ2-1; 12 bases agree with TRBD1. Germline trimming cut 4 bases from V and 9 bases from J; bases unmatched to any gene: 13. The CDR3 is 17 amino acids. Germline CDR1 MDHEN, CDR2 SYDVKM.